The 17 T cell receptor beta chains below all came from one sample that was sequenced in a study of CD8+CD57+ T cells in acquired aplastic anemia. The study profiled TCR beta VDJ and CDR3 using genomic DNA as template. MiXCR, applied by TCRdb to the reads, yields one record per CDR3 protein. The table shows under 350,000 distinct CDR3 sequences, with about three fifths occurring only once. Before being chosen for sequencing, patients had shown CD8+CD57+ cell expansion by flow cytometry. The sample consisted of sorted CD4+, CD8+, or CD8+CD57+ T cells (not recorded which) from PBMCs. Receptor source: a human donor with aplastic anemia.

This clonotype was picked up many times. This chain connects TRBV6-5 to TRBJ2-1; TRBD1 matches 7 bases. The germline V gene encodes CDR1 MNHEY and CDR2 SVGAGI. J was trimmed by 6 bases and V by 7 bases; bases with no gene match: 6. The CDR3 extends over 13 amino acids. The CDR3 DNA reads TGTGCCAGCACCCCAACAGGGGCCAATGAGCAGTTCTTC. This encodes CASTPTGANEQFF.

The rearrangement joins TRBV29-1 to TRBJ2-7; 8 bases are shared with TRBD1. J was trimmed by 4 bases and V by 0 bases; bases with no gene match: 5. Per the germline V gene, CDR1 is SQVTM and CDR2 is ANQGSEA. The CDR3 extends over 14 amino acids. The CDR3 DNA sequence: TGCAGCGTTGAAGATCGGAACAGGGGGTACGAGCAGTACTTC. The encoded protein is CSVEDRNRGYEQYF.

As concerns this clonotype: A read error is possible here, since a much larger clone lies one base away. V and J are TRBV2 and TRBJ2-1; TRBD2 aligns across 16 bases. J gave up 9 bases and V 6 bases, and 8 bases lay outside the gene matches. Germline assignment: CDR1 SNHLY and CDR2 FYNNEI. The CDR3 length is 16 residues. The CDR3 region has the DNA TGTGCCAGCAGCCAAACCGGGACTAGCGGGAGGGGTGAGCAGTTCTTC. This translates into CASSQTGTSGRGEQFF.

The genes are TRBV20-1 and TRBJ2-1; the D call may be TRBD1 or TRBD2 (5 bases each). Trimming pared 3 bases from V and 0 bases from J, leaving 9 bases between. The CDR3 is 14 amino acids. Germline assignment: CDR1 DFQATT and CDR2 SNEGSKA (reference sequence). The CDR3 protein is CSASSGASYNEQFF. The DNA for the CDR3 is TGCAGTGCTAGCTCCGGGGCCTCCTACAATGAGCAGTTCTTC.

The rearrangement links TRBV20-1 to TRBJ2-7; TRBD1 matches at 7 bases. The CDR3 sequence is 15 residues long. Germline values: CDR1 DFQATT, CDR2 SNEGSKA (reference sequence). Trimming cost V 6 bases and J 4 bases; bases outside gene matches: 15. The CDR3 is CSASPTQGFKYEQYF. In nucleotides, the CDR3 is TGCAGTGCCTCCCCCACACAGGGGTTCAAGTACGAGCAGTACTTC.

The chain links TRBV7-2 to TRBJ2-5; TRBD2 matches at 8 bases. The end of the DNA is better explained by TRBJ2-7, so the J call may be wrong. This CDR3 spans 15 amino acids. CDR1 is SGHTA and CDR2 is FQGNSA in the germline V gene. CDR3 nucleotides: TGTGCCAGCAGCTTGCTCGGGGGGGCTACCTACGAGCAGTACTTC. This codes for CASSLLGGATYEQYF.

This clonotype showed up many times. The V call is TRBV12-3 or TRBV12-4, the J call TRBJ1-1; D may be TRBD1 (5 bases). The ends were cut back, 7 bases at V and 3 bases at J, with 15 bases in the middle. The CDR3 extends over 14 amino acids. The CDR3 sequence: CASIQGSLHTEAFF. The DNA for the CDR3 is TGTGCCAGCATCCAGGGTTCCCTTCACACTGAAGCTTTCTTT.

The chain links TRBV7-2 to TRBJ2-2, with unresolved D. Germline values: CDR1 SGHTA, CDR2 FQGNSA. V lost 6 bases and J lost 6, with 11 bases in between. This CDR3 is built from 13 residues. The CDR3 is CASSYSPAGELFF. CDR3 DNA sequence: TGTGCCAGCAGTTATAGTCCCGCCGGGGAGCTGTTTTTT.

This clonotype was picked up many times. V gene TRBV29-1 combines with J gene TRBJ2-7; D gene unclear. Trimming removed 7 bases at V and 7 bases at J, with 20 bases between. The CDR3 runs 13 residues. Germline assignment: CDR1 SQVTM and CDR2 ANQGSEA. The CDR3 DNA is TGCAGCGCCTGTATACAGCCCCGGCAAGAGCAGTACTTC. As protein: CSACIQPRQEQYF.

This clonotype was recorded a few times. The V call is TRBV20-1, the J call TRBJ1-5, with 7 bases that match TRBD1. V shed 5 bases, J shed 6 bases, and the junction held 10 bases outside the gene matches. This CDR3 contains 14 residues. Germline V gene lookup returns CDR1 DFQATT and CDR2 SNEGSKA (reference sequence). The CDR3 protein is CSAFRQGGGQPQHF. CDR3 nucleotide sequence: TGCAGTGCTTTCCGACAGGGTGGAGGTCAGCCCCAGCATTTT.

The chain is built from TRBV20-1 and TRBJ1-6; D is uncertain. The CDR3 is 15 amino acids. Germline V gene sequence: CDR1 DFQATT, CDR2 SNEGSKA (reference sequence). Between the trimmed V and J ends, which lost 2 bases and 9 bases, there was a span of 17 bases. The CDR3 region is CSARTGPFMGSPLHF. The CDR3 coding sequence is TGCAGTGCTAGAACGGGCCCTTTTATGGGTTCACCCCTCCACTTT.

This clonotype was seen just once. This sequence joins TRBV6-1 and TRBJ2-7; the match to TRBD1 covers 11 bases. There are 15 residues in the CDR3. V was pared by 5 bases and J by 2 bases, with 5 bases of the junction left unmatched. Germline V gene sequence: CDR1 MNHNS, CDR2 SASEGT. CDR3 amino acids: CASSRTGGDAYEQYF. The DNA of the CDR3 is TGTGCCAGCAGTCGGACAGGGGGCGATGCCTACGAGCAGTACTTC.

This clonotype was detected ten times or more. The J gene is TRBJ2-7, the V gene TRBV7-9, with 11 bases aligning to TRBD1. The junction had 9 bases not matched to a gene; V was cut back by 5 bases and J by 0 bases. CDR1 is SEHNR, CDR2 FQNEAQ, per germline (reference sequence). The CDR3 has 17 amino acids. The CDR3 protein is CASSAGQGTGGSYEQYF. CDR3 nucleotide sequence: TGTGCCAGCAGCGCGGGACAGGGGACAGGGGGCTCCTACGAGCAGTACTTC.

This clonotype is a singleton in its sample. The rearrangement links TRBV20-1 to TRBJ1-1; D possibly corresponds to TRBD1 (6 bases). Trimming removed 6 bases from V and 5 bases from J, with 16 bases in between. This CDR3 is 13 amino acids long. Germline loops: CDR1 DFQATT, CDR2 SNEGSKA (reference sequence). In DNA form, the CDR3 reads TGCAGTGCCGTACTCAGGGGTGAAACTGAAGCTTTCTTT. Translated: CSAVLRGETEAFF.

This clonotype was detected only once. The chain recombines TRBV20-1 with TRBJ1-2; D is possibly TRBD1 (5 bases). Germline V gene lookup returns CDR1 DFQATT and CDR2 SNEGSKA (reference sequence). Trimming pared 3 bases from V and 8 bases from J, leaving 16 bases between. CDR3 length: 13 residues. The CDR3 is CSASPPDNEGYTF. Written as DNA, the CDR3 is TGCAGTGCTAGTCCCCCGGACAACGAGGGCTACACCTTC.

V is TRBV5-1 and J is TRBJ2-7, with D possibly matching TRBD2 (6 bases). Germline values: CDR1 SGHRS, CDR2 YFSETQ. The CDR3 sequence is 13 residues long. V lost 4 bases to trimming and J lost 3 bases, with 11 bases between them. The CDR3 protein is CASSPTGDYEQYF. The CDR3, as DNA: TGCGCCAGCAGCCCCACGGGAGACTACGAGCAGTACTTC.

V and J are TRBV24-1 and TRBJ2-1, with D perhaps matching TRBD2 (5 bases). V was trimmed by 4 bases and J by 8 bases, leaving 11 bases between them. This CDR3 contains 13 residues. Germline-derived CDR1 and CDR2 are KGHDR and SFDVKD. CDR3 amino acids: CATSEYRGHEQFF. The CDR3 region has the DNA TGTGCCACCAGTGAGTACAGAGGGCATGAGCAGTTCTTC.